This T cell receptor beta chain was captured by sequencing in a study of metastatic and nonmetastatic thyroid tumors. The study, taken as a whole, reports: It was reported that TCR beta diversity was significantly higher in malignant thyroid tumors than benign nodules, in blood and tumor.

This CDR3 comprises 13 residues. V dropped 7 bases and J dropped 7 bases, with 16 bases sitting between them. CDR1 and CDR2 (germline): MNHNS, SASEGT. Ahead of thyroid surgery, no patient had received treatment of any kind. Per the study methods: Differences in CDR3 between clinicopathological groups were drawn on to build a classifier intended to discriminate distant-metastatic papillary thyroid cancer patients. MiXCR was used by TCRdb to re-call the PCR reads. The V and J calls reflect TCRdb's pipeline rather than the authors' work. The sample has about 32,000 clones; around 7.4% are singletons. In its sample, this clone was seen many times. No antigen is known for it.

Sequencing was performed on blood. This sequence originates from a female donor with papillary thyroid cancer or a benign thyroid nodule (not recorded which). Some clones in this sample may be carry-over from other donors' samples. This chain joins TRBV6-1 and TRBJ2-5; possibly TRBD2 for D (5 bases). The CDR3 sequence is CASTGLPEVTQYF. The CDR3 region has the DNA TGTGCCAGCACCGGCCTCCCGGAGGTGACCCAGTACTTC.